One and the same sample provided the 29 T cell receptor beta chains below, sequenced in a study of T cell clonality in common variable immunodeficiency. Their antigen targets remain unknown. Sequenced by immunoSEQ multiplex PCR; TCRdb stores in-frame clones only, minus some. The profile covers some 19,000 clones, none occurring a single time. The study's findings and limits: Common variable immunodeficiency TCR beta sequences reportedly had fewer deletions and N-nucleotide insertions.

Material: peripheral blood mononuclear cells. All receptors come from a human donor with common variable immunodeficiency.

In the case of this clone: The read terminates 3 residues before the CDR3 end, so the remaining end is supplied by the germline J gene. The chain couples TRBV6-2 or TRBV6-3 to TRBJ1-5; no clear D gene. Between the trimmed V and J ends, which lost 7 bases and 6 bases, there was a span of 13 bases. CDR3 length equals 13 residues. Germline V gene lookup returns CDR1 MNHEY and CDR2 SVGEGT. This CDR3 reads CASKNGGGQPQHF. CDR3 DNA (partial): TGTGCCAGCAAGAACGGCGGCGGTCAGCCC.

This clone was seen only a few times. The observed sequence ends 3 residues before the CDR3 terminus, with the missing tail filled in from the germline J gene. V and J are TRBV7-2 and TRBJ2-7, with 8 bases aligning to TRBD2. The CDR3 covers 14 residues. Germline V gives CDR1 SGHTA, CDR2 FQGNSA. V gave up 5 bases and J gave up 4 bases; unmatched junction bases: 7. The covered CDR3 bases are TGTGCCAGCAGCCGGCGGACTAGCAGATACGAG. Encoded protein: CASSRRTSRYE. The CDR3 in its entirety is CASSRRTSRYEQYF.

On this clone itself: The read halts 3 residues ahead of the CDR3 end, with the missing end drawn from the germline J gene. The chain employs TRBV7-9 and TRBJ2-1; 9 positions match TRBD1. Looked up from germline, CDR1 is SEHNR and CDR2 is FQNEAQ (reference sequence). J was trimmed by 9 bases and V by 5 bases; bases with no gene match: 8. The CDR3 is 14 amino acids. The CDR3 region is CASSGRQGEFEQFF. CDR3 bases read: TGTGCCAGCAGCGGGCGACAGGGGGAGTTTGAG.

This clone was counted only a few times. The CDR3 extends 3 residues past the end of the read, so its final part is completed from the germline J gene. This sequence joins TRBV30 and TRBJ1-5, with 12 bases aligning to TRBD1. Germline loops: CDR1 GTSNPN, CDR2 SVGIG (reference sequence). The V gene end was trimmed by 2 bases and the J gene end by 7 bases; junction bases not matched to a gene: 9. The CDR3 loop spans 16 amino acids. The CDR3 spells CAWSSSGTGGGQPQHF. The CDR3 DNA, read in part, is TGTGCCTGGAGTTCATCCGGGACAGGGGGCGGACAGCCC.

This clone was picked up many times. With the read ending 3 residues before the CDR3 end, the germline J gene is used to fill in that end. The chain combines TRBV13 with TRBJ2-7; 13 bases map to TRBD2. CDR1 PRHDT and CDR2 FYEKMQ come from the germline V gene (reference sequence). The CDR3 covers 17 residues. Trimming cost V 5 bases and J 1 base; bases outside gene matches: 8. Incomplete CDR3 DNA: TGTGCCAGCAGCGGGACTAGCGGGGATCCTAAATCCTACGAG. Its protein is CASSGTSGDPKSYE. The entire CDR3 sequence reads CASSGTSGDPKSYEQYF.

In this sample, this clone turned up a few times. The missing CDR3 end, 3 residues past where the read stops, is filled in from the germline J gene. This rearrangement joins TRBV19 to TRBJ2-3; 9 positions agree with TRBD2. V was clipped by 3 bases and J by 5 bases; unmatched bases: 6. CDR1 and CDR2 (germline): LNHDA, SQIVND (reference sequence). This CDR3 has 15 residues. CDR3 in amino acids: CASSIRAGGEDTQYF. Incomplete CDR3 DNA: TGTGCCAGTAGTATTCGGGCGGGGGGGGAAGATACG.

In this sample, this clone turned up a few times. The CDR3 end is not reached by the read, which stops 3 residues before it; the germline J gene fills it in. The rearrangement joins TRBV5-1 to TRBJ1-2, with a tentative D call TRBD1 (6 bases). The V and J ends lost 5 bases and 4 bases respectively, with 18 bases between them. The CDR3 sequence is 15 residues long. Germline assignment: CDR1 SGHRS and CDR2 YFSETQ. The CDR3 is CASRRDRSAGYGYTF. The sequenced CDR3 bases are TGCGCCAGCAGACGAGACAGGTCCGCGGGCTATGGC.

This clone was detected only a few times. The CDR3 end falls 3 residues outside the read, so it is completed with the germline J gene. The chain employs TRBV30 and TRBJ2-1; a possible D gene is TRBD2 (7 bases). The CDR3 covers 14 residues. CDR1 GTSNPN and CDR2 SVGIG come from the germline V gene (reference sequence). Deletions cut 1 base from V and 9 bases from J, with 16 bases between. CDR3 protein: CAWSEGGVFSEQFF. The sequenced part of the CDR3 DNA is TGTGCCTGGAGTGAGGGGGGGGTTTTTAGTGAG. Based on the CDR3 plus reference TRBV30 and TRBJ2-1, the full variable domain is SQTIHQWPATLVQPVGSPLSLECTVEGTSNPNLYWYRQAAGRGLQLLFYSVGIGQISSEVPQNLSASRPQDRQFILSSKKLLLSDSGFYLCAWSEGGVFSEQFFGPGTRLTVL.

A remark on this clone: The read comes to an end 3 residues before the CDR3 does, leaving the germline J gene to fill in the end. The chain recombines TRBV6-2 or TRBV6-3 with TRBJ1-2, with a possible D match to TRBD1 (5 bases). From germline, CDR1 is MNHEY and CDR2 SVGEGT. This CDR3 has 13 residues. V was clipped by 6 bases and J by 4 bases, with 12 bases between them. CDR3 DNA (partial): TGTGCCAGCAGCAAACAGGAGACCTATGGC. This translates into CASSKQETYG. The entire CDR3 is CASSKQETYGYTF.

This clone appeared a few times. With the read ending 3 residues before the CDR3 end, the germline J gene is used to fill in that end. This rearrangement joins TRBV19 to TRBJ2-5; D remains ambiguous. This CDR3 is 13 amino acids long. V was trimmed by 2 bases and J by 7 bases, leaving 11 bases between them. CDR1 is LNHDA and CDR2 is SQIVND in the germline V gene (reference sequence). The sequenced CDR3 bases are TGTGCCAGTAGTATATCCGGTGTAAGGACC. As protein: CASSISGVRT. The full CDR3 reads CASSISGVRTQYF.

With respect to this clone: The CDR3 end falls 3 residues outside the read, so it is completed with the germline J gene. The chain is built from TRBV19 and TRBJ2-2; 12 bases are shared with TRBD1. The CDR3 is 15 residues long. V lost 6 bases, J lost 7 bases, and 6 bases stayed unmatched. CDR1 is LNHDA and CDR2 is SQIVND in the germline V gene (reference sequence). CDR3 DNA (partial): TGTGCCAGTAGACGAGGGACAGGGGGCCACGGGGAG. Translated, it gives CASRRGTGGHGE. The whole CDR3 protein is CASRRGTGGHGELFF.

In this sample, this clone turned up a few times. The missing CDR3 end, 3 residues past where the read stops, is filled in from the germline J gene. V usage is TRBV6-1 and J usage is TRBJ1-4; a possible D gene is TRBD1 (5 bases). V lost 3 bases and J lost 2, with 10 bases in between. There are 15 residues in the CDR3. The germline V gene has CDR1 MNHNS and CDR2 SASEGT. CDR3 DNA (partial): TGTGCCAGCAGTGACGTCAAGGGGACTAATGAAAAA. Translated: CASSDVKGTNEK. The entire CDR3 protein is CASSDVKGTNEKLFF.

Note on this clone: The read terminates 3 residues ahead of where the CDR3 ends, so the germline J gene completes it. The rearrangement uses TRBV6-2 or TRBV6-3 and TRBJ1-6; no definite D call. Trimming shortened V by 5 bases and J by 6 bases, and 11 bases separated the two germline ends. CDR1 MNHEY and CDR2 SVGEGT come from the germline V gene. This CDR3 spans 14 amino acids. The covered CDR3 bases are TGTGCCAGCAGTCGAGGTCAGATTAATTCACCC. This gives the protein CASSRGQINSP. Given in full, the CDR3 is CASSRGQINSPLHF.

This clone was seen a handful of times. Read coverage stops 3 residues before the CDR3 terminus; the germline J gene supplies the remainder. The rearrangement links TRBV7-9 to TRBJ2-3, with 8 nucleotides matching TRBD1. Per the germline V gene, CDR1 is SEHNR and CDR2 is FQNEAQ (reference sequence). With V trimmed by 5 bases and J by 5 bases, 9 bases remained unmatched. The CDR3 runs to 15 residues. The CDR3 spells CASSIQGAQIDTQYF. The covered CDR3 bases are TGTGCCAGCAGCATCCAGGGGGCGCAGATAGATACG.

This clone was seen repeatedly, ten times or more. This CDR3 reads CASSEVKRQGSLAFF. CDR3 DNA, as far as it was read: TGTGCCAGCAGTGAAGTGAAACGACAGGGGAGTTTA. The chain carries TRBV2 and TRBJ1-1, with TRBD1 matching over 8 bases. Sequencing ends 3 residues short of the CDR3 end; the germline J gene provides the rest. The germline gives CDR1 SNHLY, CDR2 FYNNEI. This CDR3 comprises 15 residues. The complete variable domain, with remaining parts taken from reference TRBV2 and TRBJ1-1, reads EPEVTQTPSHQVTQMGQEVILRCVPISNHLYFYWYRQILGQKVEFLVSFYNNEISEKSEIFDDQFSVERPDGSNFTLKIRSTKLEDSAMYFCASSEVKRQGSLAFFGQGTRLTVV.

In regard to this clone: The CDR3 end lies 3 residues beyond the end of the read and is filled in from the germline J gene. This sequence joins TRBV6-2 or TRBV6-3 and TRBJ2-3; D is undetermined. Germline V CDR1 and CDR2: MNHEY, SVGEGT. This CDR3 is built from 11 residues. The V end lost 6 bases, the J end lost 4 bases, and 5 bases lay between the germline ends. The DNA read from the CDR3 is TGTGCCAGCAGCCTATCAGATACG. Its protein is CASSLSDT. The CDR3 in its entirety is CASSLSDTQYF.

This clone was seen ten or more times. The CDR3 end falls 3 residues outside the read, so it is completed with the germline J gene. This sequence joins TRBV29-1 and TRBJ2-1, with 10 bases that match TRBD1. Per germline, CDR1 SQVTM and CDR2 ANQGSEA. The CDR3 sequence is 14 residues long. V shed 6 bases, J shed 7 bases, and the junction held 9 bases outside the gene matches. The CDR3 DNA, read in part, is TGCAGCGTGGACCGGGACAGGGGTAGGAATGAG. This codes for CSVDRDRGRNE. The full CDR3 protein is CSVDRDRGRNEQFF.

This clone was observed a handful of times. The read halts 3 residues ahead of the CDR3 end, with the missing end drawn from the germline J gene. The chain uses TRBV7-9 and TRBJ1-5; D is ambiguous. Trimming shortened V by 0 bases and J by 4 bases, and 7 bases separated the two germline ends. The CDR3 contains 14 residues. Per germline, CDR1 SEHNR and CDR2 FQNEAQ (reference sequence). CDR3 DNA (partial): TGTGCCAGCAGCTTAGCACAGAGAAATCAGCCC. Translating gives CASSLAQRNQP. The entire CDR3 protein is CASSLAQRNQPQHF.

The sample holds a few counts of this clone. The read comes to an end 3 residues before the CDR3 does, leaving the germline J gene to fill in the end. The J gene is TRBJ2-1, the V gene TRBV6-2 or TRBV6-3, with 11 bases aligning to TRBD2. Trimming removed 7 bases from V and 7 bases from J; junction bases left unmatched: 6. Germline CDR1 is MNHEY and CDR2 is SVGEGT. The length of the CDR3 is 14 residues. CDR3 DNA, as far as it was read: TGTGCCAGCAATGGACTAGCGGGCTATAATGAG. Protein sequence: CASNGLAGYNE. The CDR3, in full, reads CASNGLAGYNEQFF.

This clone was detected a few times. CDR3 region: CSVGFMRETQYF. The sequenced part of the CDR3 DNA is TGCAGCGTTGGATTTATGCGGGAGACC. This sequence joins TRBV29-1 and TRBJ2-5; D uncertain. The CDR3 goes on 3 residues after the read ends, and that part is filled in from the germline J gene. The CDR3 totals 12 residues. CDR1 is SQVTM and CDR2 is ANQGSEA in the germline V gene. V shed 4 bases and J shed 5 bases, with 11 bases lying between them.

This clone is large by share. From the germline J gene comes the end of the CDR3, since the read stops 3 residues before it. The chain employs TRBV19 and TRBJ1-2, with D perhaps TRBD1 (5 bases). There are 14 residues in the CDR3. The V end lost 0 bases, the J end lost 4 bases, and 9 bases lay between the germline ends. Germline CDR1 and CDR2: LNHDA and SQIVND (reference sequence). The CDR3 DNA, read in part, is TGTGCCAGTAGTATAGATTACGGGGGCTATGGC. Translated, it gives CASSIDYGGYG. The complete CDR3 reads CASSIDYGGYGYTF.

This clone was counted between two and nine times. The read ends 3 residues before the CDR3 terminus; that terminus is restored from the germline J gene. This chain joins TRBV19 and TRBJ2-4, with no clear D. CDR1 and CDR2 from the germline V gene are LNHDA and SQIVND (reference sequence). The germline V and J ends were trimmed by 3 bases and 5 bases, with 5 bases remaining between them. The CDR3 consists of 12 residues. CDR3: CASSITENIQYF. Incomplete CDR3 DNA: TGTGCCAGTAGTATTACAGAAAACATT.

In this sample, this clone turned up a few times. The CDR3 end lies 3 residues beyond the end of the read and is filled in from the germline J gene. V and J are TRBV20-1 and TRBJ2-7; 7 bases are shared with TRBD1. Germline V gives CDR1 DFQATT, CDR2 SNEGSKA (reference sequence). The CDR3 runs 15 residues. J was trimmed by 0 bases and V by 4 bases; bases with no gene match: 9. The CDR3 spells CSAMYLGQISYEQYF. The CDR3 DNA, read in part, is TGCAGTGCTATGTATTTGGGACAGATCTCCTACGAG.

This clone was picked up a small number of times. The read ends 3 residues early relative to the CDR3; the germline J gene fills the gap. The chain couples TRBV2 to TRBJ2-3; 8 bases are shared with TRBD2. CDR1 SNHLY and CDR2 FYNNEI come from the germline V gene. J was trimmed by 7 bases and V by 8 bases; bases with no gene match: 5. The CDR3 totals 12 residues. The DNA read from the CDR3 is TGTGCCAGCGAACTAGCGGAGAATACG. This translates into CASELAENT. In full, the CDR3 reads CASELAENTQYF.

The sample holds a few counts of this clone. CDR3: CASSINRRRNTEAFF. CDR3 DNA, as far as it was read: TGTGCCAGTAGTATTAATCGGCGGAGGAACACTGAA. This chain joins TRBV19 and TRBJ1-1; no clear D. The CDR3 extends 3 residues past the end of the read, so its final part is completed from the germline J gene. This CDR3 is 15 amino acids long. With 3 bases removed from V and 1 base from J, the gap between germline ends came to 12 bases. Germline V gene lookup returns CDR1 LNHDA and CDR2 SQIVND (reference sequence).

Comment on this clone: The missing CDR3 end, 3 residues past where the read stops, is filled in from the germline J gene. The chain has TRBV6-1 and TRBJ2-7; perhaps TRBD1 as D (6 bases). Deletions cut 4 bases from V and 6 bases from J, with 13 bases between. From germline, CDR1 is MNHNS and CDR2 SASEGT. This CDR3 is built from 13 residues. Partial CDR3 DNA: TGTGCCAGCAGTGGAAACGGACAGCCCGAG. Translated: CASSGNGQPE. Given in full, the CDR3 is CASSGNGQPEQYF.

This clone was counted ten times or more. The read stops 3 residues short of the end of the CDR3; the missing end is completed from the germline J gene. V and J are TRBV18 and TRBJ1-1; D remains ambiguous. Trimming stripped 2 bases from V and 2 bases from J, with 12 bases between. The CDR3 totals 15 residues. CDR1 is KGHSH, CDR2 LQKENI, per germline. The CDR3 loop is CASSPILADNTEAFF. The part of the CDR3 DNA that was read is TGTGCCAGCTCACCAATACTCGCGGATAACACTGAA.

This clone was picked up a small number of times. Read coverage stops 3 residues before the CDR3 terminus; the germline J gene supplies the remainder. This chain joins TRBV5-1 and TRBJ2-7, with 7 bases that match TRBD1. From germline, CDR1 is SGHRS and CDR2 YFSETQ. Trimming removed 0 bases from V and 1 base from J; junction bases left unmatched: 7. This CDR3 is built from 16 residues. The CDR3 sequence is CASSLAWTGQSYEQYF. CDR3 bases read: TGCGCCAGCAGCTTGGCTTGGACAGGACAATCCTACGAG.

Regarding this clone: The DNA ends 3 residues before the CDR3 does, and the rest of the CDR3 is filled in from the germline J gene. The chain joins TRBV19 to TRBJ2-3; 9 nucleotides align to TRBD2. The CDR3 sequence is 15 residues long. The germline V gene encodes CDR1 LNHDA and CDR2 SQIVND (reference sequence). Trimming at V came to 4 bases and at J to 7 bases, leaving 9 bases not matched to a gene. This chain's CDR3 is CASSTIAGVVNTQYF. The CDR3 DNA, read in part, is TGTGCCAGTAGTACTATAGCGGGAGTAGTAAATACG.